The 13 T cell receptor beta chains below all came from one sample that was sequenced in a study of T cells in women clearing cervical HPV infection (dated by TCRdb to 2016 to 2018). Library construction relied on the immunoSEQ multiplex PCR assay. Not all clones reach the TCRdb copy of this immuneACCESS table, which keeps in-frame sequences only. Checked studies attribute under half of the gap to unresolved V genes and leave the rest unexplained. The data table for this sample lists 20,000 to 25,000 clones. The ten most abundant clones make up 5% to 6.5% of the sample. Sample: blood buffy coat. These receptors came from a woman between 18 and 70 years old with a cervical HPV16 infection that either progressed to CIN3+ or cleared (not recorded which).

A word on this clone: The DNA ends 3 residues before the CDR3 does, and the rest of the CDR3 is filled in from the germline J gene. J is TRBJ2-5 and V is TRBV24-1; TRBD1 is a possible D gene (6 bases). CDR1 and CDR2 from the germline V gene are KGHDR and SFDVKD. The V end was cut by 7 bases, the J end by 4 bases, with 15 bases between. The CDR3 sequence is 14 residues long. The CDR3 here is CATSPRGVTETQYF. The part of the CDR3 DNA that was read is TGTGCCACCAGCCCCAGGGGCGTTACAGAGACC.

CDR3 DNA (partial): TGTGCCAGCAGCCAAGCAGCAGGGCATGGC. It encodes CASSQAAGHG. The whole CDR3 reads CASSQAAGHGYTF. The V and J genes are TRBV7-2 and TRBJ1-2, with D possibly matching TRBD1 (5 bases). The sequenced fragment ends 3 residues before the CDR3 boundary, so the rest is inferred from the germline J gene. The length of the CDR3 is 13 residues. Germline values: CDR1 SGHTA, CDR2 FQGNSA. Trimming took off 5 bases at V and 6 bases at J, with 13 bases between the two ends.

In regard to this clone: The read halts 3 residues ahead of the CDR3 end, with the missing end drawn from the germline J gene. The chain recombines TRBV10-3 with TRBJ2-1; TRBD2 aligns across 8 bases. The CDR3 is 14 residues long. Germline values: CDR1 ENHRY, CDR2 SYGVKD. With 6 bases clipped from V and 9 bases from J, the junction kept 10 bases outside the gene matches. The sequenced part of the CDR3 DNA is TGTGCCATCAGCGCCTTAGCGGGAAGAAGTGAG. This sequence encodes CAISALAGRSE. The full CDR3 protein is CAISALAGRSEQFF.

The DNA read from the CDR3 is TGCAGTGCTAGACGGGACAGTTACAATGAG. Amino acid sequence: CSARRDSYNE. The entire CDR3 sequence reads CSARRDSYNEQFF. V is TRBV20-1 and J is TRBJ2-1, with TRBD1 matching over 7 bases. From the germline J gene comes the end of the CDR3, since the read stops 3 residues before it. CDR1 is DFQATT, CDR2 SNEGSKA, per germline (reference sequence). The CDR3 is 13 amino acids. After removal of 2 bases from V and 4 bases from J, the junction contained 2 bases not matched to a gene.

CDR3 loop: CASSQGHKDTQYF. Incomplete CDR3 DNA: TGTGCCAGCAGCCAGGGACATAAAGATACG. The chain employs TRBV14 and TRBJ2-3; D is perhaps TRBD1 (6 bases). Coverage ceases 3 residues before the CDR3 finishes, and the germline J gene fills in the end. This CDR3 has 13 amino acids. From germline, CDR1 is SGHDN and CDR2 FVKESK. Trimming took off 3 bases at V and 5 bases at J, with 9 bases between the two ends.

In regard to this clone: The read ends 3 residues shy of where the CDR3 ends; the end is completed using the germline J gene. V usage is TRBV20-1 and J usage is TRBJ2-3; 12 positions agree with TRBD2. The germline V gene has CDR1 DFQATT and CDR2 SNEGSKA (reference sequence). The CDR3 consists of 16 residues. Unmatched junction bases numbered 8, after V lost 0 bases and J lost 7 bases. CDR3 DNA, as far as it was read: TGCAGTGCTAGAGATCGGCTAGCGGGAGGGACGAATACG. Its translation: CSARDRLAGGTNT. The full CDR3 reads CSARDRLAGGTNTQYF.

Concerning this clone itself: The CDR3 is cut off 3 residues early in the read; its end comes from the germline J gene. The chain combines TRBV10-3 with TRBJ2-7, with 8 bases that match TRBD2. Per germline, CDR1 ENHRY and CDR2 SYGVKD. Germline trimming cut 6 bases from V and 2 bases from J; bases unmatched to any gene: 6. The CDR3 length is 14 residues. CDR3 in amino acids: CAIRMVAGPYEQYF. The sequenced part of the CDR3 DNA is TGTGCCATCAGAATGGTAGCGGGGCCCTACGAG.

About this clone itself: With the read ending 3 residues before the CDR3 end, the germline J gene is used to fill in that end. V and J are TRBV5-1 and TRBJ2-2; 7 bases align to TRBD1. Germline V gives CDR1 SGHRS, CDR2 YFSETQ. V was clipped by 7 bases and J by 4 bases; unmatched bases: 10. This CDR3 is built from 15 residues. CDR3 sequence reads: CASQNKGAGTGELFF. The sequenced CDR3 bases are TGCGCCAGCCAAAATAAGGGGGCCGGCACCGGGGAG.

Turning to this clone: The read halts 3 residues ahead of the CDR3 end, with the missing end drawn from the germline J gene. The chain links TRBV30 to TRBJ1-4, with D uncertain. V was cut by 5 bases and J by 2 bases, with 6 bases left in between. The CDR3 has 12 residues. Germline CDR1 is GTSNPN and CDR2 is SVGIG (reference sequence). Here the CDR3 reads CAWGGTNEKLFF. The DNA read from the CDR3 is TGTGCCTGGGGAGGGACTAATGAAAAA.

In regard to this clone: The read terminates 3 residues before the CDR3 end, so the remaining end is supplied by the germline J gene. The chain couples TRBV20-1 to TRBJ2-5; the D is unclear. Trimming took off 3 bases at V and 2 bases at J, with 10 bases between the two ends. This CDR3 comprises 13 residues. Germline V gene sequence: CDR1 DFQATT, CDR2 SNEGSKA (reference sequence). CDR3 DNA, as far as it was read: TGCAGTGCTAGCGTAAACAATCAAGAGACC. It encodes CSASVNNQET. The CDR3 in full is CSASVNNQETQYF.

About this clone itself: The sequenced fragment ends 3 residues before the CDR3 boundary, so the rest is inferred from the germline J gene. The V gene is TRBV2, the J gene TRBJ1-5, with D maybe TRBD1 (5 bases). V lost 4 bases to trimming and J lost 1 base, with 8 bases between them. The CDR3 contains 14 residues. The germline CDR1 and CDR2 sequences are SNHLY and FYNNEI. The covered CDR3 bases are TGTGCCAGCAGTGCAGGGTTAAGCAATCAGCCC. As protein: CASSAGLSNQP. The full CDR3 protein reads CASSAGLSNQPQHF.

As to this clone: The read ends 3 residues before the CDR3 terminus; that terminus is restored from the germline J gene. The chain carries TRBV6-1 and TRBJ1-2, with D possibly matching TRBD1 (6 bases). CDR3 length: 16 amino acids. Per the germline V gene, CDR1 is MNHNS and CDR2 is SASEGT. Partial CDR3 DNA: TGTGCCAGCAGTGAAGAGGGACAAGTAGGCCTACTAGGC. It translates to CASSEEGQVGLLG. The whole CDR3 protein is CASSEEGQVGLLGYTF.

In regard to this clone: The missing CDR3 end, 3 residues past where the read stops, is filled in from the germline J gene. The rearrangement links TRBV23-1 to TRBJ1-5; weak D call: TRBD1 (5 bases). TRBV23-1 belongs to the ORF category, with a function that is uncertain. CDR3 size: 14 residues. V lost 8 bases and J lost 6, with 17 bases in between. The CDR3 bases that were read are TGCGCCAGCGGAATGGGAGGGGCGACTCAGCCC. Amino acid sequence: CASGMGGATQP. The CDR3, in full, reads CASGMGGATQPQHF.